The T cell receptor beta chain under discussion was sequenced for a study of naive and memory T cell subsets. Both TRBC1 and TRBC2 were covered by a beta constant-region primer of two equimolar oligonucleotides. The cDNA 3' end received a ligated single-stranded oligonucleotide carrying the SP2 primer and a 12-nucleotide UMI. TCRdb passed the UMI-ligation and nested PCR reads through MiXCR, listing each CDR3 protein once. Seen here are roughly 140,000 distinct CDR3 sequences, 15% to 20% observed once, and the top ten hold about 0.15%. The germline V and J ends were trimmed by 1 base and 4 bases, with 16 bases remaining between them. CDR3 length equals 15 residues. CDR1 and CDR2 from the germline V gene are DFQATT and SNEGSKA (reference sequence).

This chain joins TRBV20-1 and TRBJ1-1; D possibly corresponds to TRBD1 (5 bases). What was sequenced was naive CD4+ T cells from blood. The origin of this receptor is a human donor in good health. The CDR3 coding sequence is TGCAGTGCTAGAGCTCATATCGTCGGGGGCACTGAAGCTTTCTTT. It is translated as CSARAHIVGGTEAFF.